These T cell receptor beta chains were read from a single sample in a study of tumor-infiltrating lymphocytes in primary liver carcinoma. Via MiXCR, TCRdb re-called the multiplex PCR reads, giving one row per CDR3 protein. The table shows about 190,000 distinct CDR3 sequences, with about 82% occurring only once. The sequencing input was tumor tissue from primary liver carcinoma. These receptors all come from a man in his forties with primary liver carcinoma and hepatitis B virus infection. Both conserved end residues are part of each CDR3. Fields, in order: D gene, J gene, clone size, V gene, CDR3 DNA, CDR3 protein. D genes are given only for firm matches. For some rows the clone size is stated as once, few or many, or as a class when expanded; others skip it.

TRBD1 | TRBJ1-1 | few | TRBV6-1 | TGTGCCAGAATTGAAGGTGAAGGGCAGGGGGCTAACACTGAAGCTTTCTTT | CARIEGEGQGANTEAFF
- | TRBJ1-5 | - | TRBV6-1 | TGTGTCAGCAGTGAAGCGAAGGGCCAGTCCCAGCATTTT | CVSSEAKGQSQHF
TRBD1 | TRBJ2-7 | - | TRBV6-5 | TGTGCCAGCAGAGACGGGACAGGGGGAGGCTACGAGCAGTACTTT | CASRDGTGGGYEQYF
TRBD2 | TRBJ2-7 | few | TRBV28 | TGTGCCAGCAGTTCGGGACTACGTAAGGACGAGCAGTACTTC | CASSSGLRKDEQYF
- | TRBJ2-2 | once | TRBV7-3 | TGTACCAGCAGCTTACACAGTTCGAACACGGGGGAGCTGTTTTTT | CTSSLHSSNTGELFF
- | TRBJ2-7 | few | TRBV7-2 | TGTGCCAGCAGCTTAGGGCGGGAATACGAGCAGTACTTC | CASSLGREYEQYF
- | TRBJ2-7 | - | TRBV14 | TGTGCCAGCAGCCAAGCGGAGTTCTGCTACGAGCAGTACTTC | CASSQAEFCYEQYF
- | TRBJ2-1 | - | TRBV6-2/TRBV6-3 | TGTGCCAGCAGCCTCGGCGGGGACGTACTCGACAATGAGCAGTTCTTC | CASSLGGDVLDNEQFF
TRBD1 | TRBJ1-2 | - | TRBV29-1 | TGCGGCGTCCGATCAGGGGGCTATGATGGCTACACCTTC | CGVRSGGYDGYTF
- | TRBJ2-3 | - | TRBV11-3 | TGTGCCACCAGTTTGCCGAGAGAGAGCACAGATACGAAGTATTTT | CATSLPRESTDTKYF
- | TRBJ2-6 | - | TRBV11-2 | TGTGCCAGGAGCTTCGATCGGGCTGGGGCCAACGTCCTGAATTTC | CARSFDRAGANVLNF
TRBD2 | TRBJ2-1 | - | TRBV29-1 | TGCAGTCACCGTACTAGCGGAGACCACGATGAGCAGTTCTTC | CSHRTSGDHDEQFF
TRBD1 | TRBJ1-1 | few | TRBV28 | TGTGCCAGCAACCCACAGGGGGCGGGGTCCACTGAAGTTTTCTTT | CASNPQGAGSTEVFF
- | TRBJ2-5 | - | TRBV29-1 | TGCAGCGTTGGGGGACCAGGGAGGCTCCAAGAGACCCAGTACTTC | CSVGGPGRLQETQYF
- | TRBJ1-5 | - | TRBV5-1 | TGCGCCAGCTACTTGGGGGACCTAAATCAGCCCCAGCATTTT | CASYLGDLNQPQHF
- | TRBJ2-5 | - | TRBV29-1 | TGCTGCGTTTTATTGGGAGAGACCCAGTACTTC | CCVLLGETQYF
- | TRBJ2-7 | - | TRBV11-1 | TGTGCCCGCAACTCATCCCAGGACTCCTCCTACGAGCAGTACTTC | CARNSSQDSSYEQYF
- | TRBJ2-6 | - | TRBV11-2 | TGTGCCACCCAGCGGCCGCGCTCCGGGGCCGACCTCCTGACTTTC | CATQRPRSGADLLTF
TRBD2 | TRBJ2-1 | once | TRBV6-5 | TGTGTCAGCAGTTCCCCCAGCGGGAGATCCCACGAGCAGTTCTTC | CVSSSPSGRSHEQFF
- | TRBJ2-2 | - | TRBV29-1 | TGCAGCGCTGTTAACAGGGTGAACACCGGGGAGCTGTTTTTT | CSAVNRVNTGELFF
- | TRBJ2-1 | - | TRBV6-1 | TGTGCCAGCAGTGATGGGACATGGGAATCCAATGAGCAGTTCTTC | CASSDGTWESNEQFF
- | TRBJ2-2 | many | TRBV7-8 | TGTGCCAGCAGCCGTACAGGGGGGGGTCCCGGGGAGCTGTTTTTT | CASSRTGGGPGELFF
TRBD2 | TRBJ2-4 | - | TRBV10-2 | TGCGCCACCAGTGAGGGGACTAGCGGGATAACCAAAAACATTCAGTACTTC | CATSEGTSGITKNIQYF
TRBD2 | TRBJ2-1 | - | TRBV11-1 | TGTGCCAGCATCGCGGGAGGGTCGAATGTGCAGTTCTTC | CASIAGGSNVQFF
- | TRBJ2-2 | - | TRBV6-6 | TGTGCCAACACTACAGGGGGGGTGAACACCGGGGAGCTGTTATTT | CANTTGGVNTGELLF
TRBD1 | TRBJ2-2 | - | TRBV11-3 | TGTGCCAACAACACCCGGACAGGGAATACCGGGGAGCTGTTTTTT | CANNTRTGNTGELFF
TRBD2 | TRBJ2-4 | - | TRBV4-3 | TGCGCCAGCAGCCGGCGACTAGCGGGAAGGTCCCCTGGGGAAAACATTCAGTACTTC | CASSRRLAGRSPGENIQYF
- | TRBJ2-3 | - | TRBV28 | TGTACCAGCCCCACGGCGGGGTTGGGCACAGATACGCTGTATTTT | CTSPTAGLGTDTLYF
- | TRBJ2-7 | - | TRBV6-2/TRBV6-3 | TGTACCAGCAGTGACCCGCCAGGGGAGGCCTACGAGCAGTACTTC | CTSSDPPGEAYEQYF
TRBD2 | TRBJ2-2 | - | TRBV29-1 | TGCAGCATTGTACTAGCGGGAGGTTACACCAGGGAGCTGTTTTTT | CSIVLAGGYTRELFF
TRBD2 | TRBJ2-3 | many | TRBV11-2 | TGTGCCAGCAGCCGGGGGACTAGCGGGAACACAGATACGCAGTATTTT | CASSRGTSGNTDTQYF
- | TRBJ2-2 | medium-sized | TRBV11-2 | TGTGCCAGCAGAAAAGGGGACTGGACGGCGAACACCGGGGAGCTGTTTTTT | CASRKGDWTANTGELFF
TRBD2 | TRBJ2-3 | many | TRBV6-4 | TGTGCCAGCAGCGCGGCGGGGGGTAGAGATACGCAGTATTTT | CASSAAGGRDTQYF
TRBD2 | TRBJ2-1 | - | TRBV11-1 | TGTGCCAACAGCATAGCGAAGTGGGGGGGCTACAATGAGCAGTTCTTC | CANSIAKWGGYNEQFF
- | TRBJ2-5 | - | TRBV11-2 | TGTGCCAGCAGTTTTTGGACTGGTCCCGCGGAGACACAGTACTTC | CASSFWTGPAETQYF
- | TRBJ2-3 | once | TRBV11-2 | TGTGGCAGCAGAGGGACTGGCGGAGACACAGATACGCAGTTTTTT | CGSRGTGGDTDTQFF
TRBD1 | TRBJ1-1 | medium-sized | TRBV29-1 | TGCAGCGTGACAGGGGATGCAATGAACACTGAAGCTTTCTTT | CSVTGDAMNTEAFF
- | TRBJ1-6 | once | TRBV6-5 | TGTGTCAGCAGCCCTAAGCAGAATTCACCCCTCCACTTT | CVSSPKQNSPLHF
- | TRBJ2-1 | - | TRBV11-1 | TGTGCCAGCAGCCTAGGGGGAACGGGGGTTGAGCAGTTCTTC | CASSLGGTGVEQFF
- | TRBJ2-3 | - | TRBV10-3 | TGTGTCATCAGTGTAGGACAAATCCGGGATACGCAGTATTTT | CVISVGQIRDTQYF
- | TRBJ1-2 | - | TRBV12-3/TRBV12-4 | TGTGCTAGCAGATCCGGACATGGGATTGGCTATGGCTACACCTTC | CASRSGHGIGYGYTF
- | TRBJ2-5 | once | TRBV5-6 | TGTGCCAGCAGCCCTAGCACCCGGGAGACTCAGCACTTC | CASSPSTRETQHF
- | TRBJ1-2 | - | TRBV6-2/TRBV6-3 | TGTGCCAGCATTTCCGGACCAATTAACTATGGCTACACGTTC | CASISGPINYGYTF
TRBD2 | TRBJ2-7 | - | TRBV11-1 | TGCGCCAGCAGACAAGGACTAGCGGGAGGGAGGTCCTACGAGCAGTATTTC | CASRQGLAGGRSYEQYF
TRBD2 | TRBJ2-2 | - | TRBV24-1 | TGTGCCACCAGTGCCGGGGCGGTAGCGGGGGTCGCGAACATCGGGGAGCTATTTTTT | CATSAGAVAGVANIGELFF
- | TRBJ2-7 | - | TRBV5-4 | TGTGCCAGCAGCTTGTTCTCAGGGACTTCGTCCGAGCAGTACTTC | CASSLFSGTSSEQYF
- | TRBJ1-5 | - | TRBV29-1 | TGCAGCGTTGGCGGGGCGAGGCAGCCCCAGTTTTTT | CSVGGARQPQFF
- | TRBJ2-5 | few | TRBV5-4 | TGTGCTAGCAGCCCAGCACAGGTGAGGGAGACCCAGTATTTC | CASSPAQVRETQYF
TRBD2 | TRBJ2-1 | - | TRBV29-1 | TGCAGCGCTGGACTAGTGGGAGGGTTCTACAATGATCACTTCTTC | CSAGLVGGFYNDHFF
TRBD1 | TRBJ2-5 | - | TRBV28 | TGTGTCAGCACGTCGGACAGGGTGGTAGAGACCCAGTACTTC | CVSTSDRVVETQYF
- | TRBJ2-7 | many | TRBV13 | TGTGCCAGCAGCTTAACTAGTCAATACGAGCAGTACTTC | CASSLTSQYEQYF